This TCR beta chain appears in the sequencing data of a study of cytomegalovirus exposure and HLA in healthy donors. Study findings and constraints: Associated with cytomegalovirus, according to the listing, were around 160 TCR beta chains.

About this clone itself: Antigen: not known.

Trimming took off 6 bases at V and 0 bases at J, with 14 bases between the two ends. The CDR3 is 15 amino acids. The V gene's germline CDR1 is SNHLY and CDR2 FYNNEI. The data were produced by immunoSEQ multiplex PCR, yet TCRdb's version contains in-frame clones alone and is incomplete. The table has under 250,000 clones, 83% seen once. The TCR was taken from a woman younger than 35 in good health and CMV-seronegative. V is TRBV2 and J is TRBJ2-5; D may match TRBD1 or TRBD2 (5 bases each). The sample taken for sequencing was PBMCs. The CDR3 DNA is TGTGCCAGCAGCCGACCCCGGGGCAACCAAGAGACCCAGTACTTC. Translation gives CASSRPRGNQETQYF. The full variable domain, rest sourced from reference TRBV2 and TRBJ2-5, is EPEVTQTPSHQVTQMGQEVILRCVPISNHLYFYWYRQILGQKVEFLVSFYNNEISEKSEIFDDQFSVERPDGSNFTLKIRSTKLEDSAMYFCASSRPRGNQETQYFGPGTRLLVL.